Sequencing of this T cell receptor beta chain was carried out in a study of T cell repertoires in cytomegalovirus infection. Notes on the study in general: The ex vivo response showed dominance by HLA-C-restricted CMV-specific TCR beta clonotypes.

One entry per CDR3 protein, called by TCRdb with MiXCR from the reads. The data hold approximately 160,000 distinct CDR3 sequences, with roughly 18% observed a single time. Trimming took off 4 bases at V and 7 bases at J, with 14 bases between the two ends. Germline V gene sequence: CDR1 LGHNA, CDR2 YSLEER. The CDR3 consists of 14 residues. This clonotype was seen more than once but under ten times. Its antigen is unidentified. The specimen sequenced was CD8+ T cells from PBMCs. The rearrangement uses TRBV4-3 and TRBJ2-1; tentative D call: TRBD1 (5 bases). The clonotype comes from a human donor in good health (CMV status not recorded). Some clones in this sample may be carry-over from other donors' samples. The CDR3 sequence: CASSLLPTVNEQFF. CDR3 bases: TGCGCCAGCAGCCTTCTCCCGACAGTAAATGAGCAGTTCTTC.